Sequencing of this T cell receptor (beta chain) was carried out in a study of cytomegalovirus exposure and HLA in healthy donors. About the research overall: Previous work identified 120 million or so unique TCR beta sequences from about 179 million T cells.

The PCR ran on 60 Vbeta and 13 Jbeta primers. As originally analysed: Unique TCR beta chains numbered around 80 million in a later analysis, with roughly 10 million shared. Assay: immunoSEQ multiplex PCR; the TCRdb copy retains only in-frame clones and omits some. V and J calls and clone size are given by that table; D and trimming were obtained from the DNA. This sample has 150,000 to 200,000 clones; almost 80% occur once, and the top ten carry 9.7%. Regarding donors, all were healthy bone marrow donors. This clone appeared a few times. CDR3 size: 16 residues. The V gene's germline CDR1 is MNHNS and CDR2 SASEGT. V lost 2 bases and J 0 bases, leaving 11 bases between the germline ends.

J is TRBJ1-3 and V is TRBV6-1; D gene ambiguous. The sequencing input was PBMCs. This TCR was sampled from a man aged 18 to 30 in good health and CMV-seropositive. CDR3 DNA sequence: TGTGCCAGCAGTGAAATTCCCGTCTCCTCTGGAAACACCATATATTTT. Amino acid sequence: CASSEIPVSSGNTIYF.